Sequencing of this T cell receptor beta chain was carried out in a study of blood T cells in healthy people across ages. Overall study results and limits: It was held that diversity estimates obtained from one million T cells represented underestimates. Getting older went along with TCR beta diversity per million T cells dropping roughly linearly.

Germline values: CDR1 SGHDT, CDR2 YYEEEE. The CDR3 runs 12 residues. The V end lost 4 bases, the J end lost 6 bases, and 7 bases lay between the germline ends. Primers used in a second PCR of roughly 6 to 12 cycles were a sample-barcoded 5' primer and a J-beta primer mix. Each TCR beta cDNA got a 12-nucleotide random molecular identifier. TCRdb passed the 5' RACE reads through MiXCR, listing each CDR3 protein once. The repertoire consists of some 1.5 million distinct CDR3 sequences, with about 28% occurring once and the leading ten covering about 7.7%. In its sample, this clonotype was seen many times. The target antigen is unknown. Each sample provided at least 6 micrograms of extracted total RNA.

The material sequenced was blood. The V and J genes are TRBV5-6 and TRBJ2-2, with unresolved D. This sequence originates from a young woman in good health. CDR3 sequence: CASSVMSGELFF. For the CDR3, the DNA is TGTGCCAGCAGCGTTATGTCCGGGGAGCTGTTTTTT.